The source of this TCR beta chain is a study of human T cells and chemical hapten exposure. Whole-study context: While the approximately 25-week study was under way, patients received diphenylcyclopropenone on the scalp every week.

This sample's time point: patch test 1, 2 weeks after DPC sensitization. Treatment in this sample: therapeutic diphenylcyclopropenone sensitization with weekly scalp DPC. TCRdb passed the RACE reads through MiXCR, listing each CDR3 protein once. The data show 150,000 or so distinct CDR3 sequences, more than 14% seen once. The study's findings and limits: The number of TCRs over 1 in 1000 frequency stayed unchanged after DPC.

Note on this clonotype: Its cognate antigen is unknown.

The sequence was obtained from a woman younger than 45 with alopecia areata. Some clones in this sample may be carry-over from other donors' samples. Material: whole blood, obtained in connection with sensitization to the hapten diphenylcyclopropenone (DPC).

The CDR3 DNA reads TGTGCCAGCAGTCCCGCGACGGACGAGCAGTACTTC. It codes for CASSPATDEQYF. The rearrangement uses TRBV28 and TRBJ2-7; D gene uncertain. The V and J ends lost 5 bases and 5 bases respectively, with 10 bases between them. This CDR3 is built from 12 residues. Germline V CDR1 and CDR2: MDHEN, SYDVKM. Looking up the rest from reference TRBV28 and TRBJ2-7 gives the full variable domain: DVKVTQSSRYLVKRTGEKVFLECVQDMDHENMFWYRQDPGLGLRLIYFSYDVKMKEKGDIPEGYSVSREKKERFSLILESASTNQTSMYLCASSPATDEQYFGPGTRLTVT.